The 26 T cell receptor beta chains presented below share a single source sample, sequenced in a study of cytomegalovirus exposure and HLA in healthy donors. PCR amplification relied on 60 Vbeta primers (plus 13 Jbeta primers). Using immunoSEQ multiplex PCR, the repertoire was profiled, and TCRdb retains in-frame clones only, with some absent. Of 200,000 to 250,000 clones in the sample, under 85% were seen once. Specimen: PBMCs. These receptors were collected from a man aged 45-65 years in good health and CMV-seronegative.

The V gene is TRBV9, the J gene TRBJ2-1, with 9 bases lining up with TRBD2. V was clipped by 3 bases and J by 9 bases; unmatched bases: 7. The CDR3 runs to 14 residues. From germline, CDR1 is SGDLS and CDR2 YYNGEE. CDR3 nucleotides: TGTGCCAGCAGCGGACTTAGAGCGGGGGGTGAGCAGTTCTTC. Encoded protein: CASSGLRAGGEQFF.

The chain combines TRBV11-2 with TRBJ2-5, with TRBD1 matching over 7 bases. Germline CDR1 reads SGHAT; CDR2 reads FQNNGV. J gave up 4 bases and V 4 bases, and 3 bases lay outside the gene matches. The CDR3 covers 13 residues. The CDR3 sequence is CASSWTGGETQYF. CDR3 DNA sequence: TGTGCCAGCAGCTGGACAGGTGGAGAGACCCAGTACTTC.

This clone was counted ten times or more. The gene calls are TRBV11-2 and TRBJ2-1; D gene unclear. Germline CDR1 and CDR2: SGHAT and FQNNGV. There are 15 residues in the CDR3. Trimming stripped 0 bases from V and 9 bases from J, with 15 bases between. The CDR3 protein is CASSLEEGGSFEQFF. In DNA, the CDR3 is TGTGCCAGCAGCTTAGAGGAAGGCGGTAGCTTTGAGCAGTTCTTC.

This chain links TRBV11-2 with TRBJ2-7, with D tentatively TRBD1 (6 bases). Germline V gives CDR1 SGHAT, CDR2 FQNNGV. V lost 6 bases, J lost 2 bases, and 14 bases lay in between. This CDR3 comprises 14 residues. This CDR3 reads CASRGGHSPYEQYF. In DNA, the CDR3 is TGTGCCAGCAGAGGGGGACACTCTCCCTACGAGCAGTACTTC. The full variable domain, completed using reference TRBV11-2 and TRBJ2-7, is EAGVAQSPRYKIIEKRQSVAFWCNPISGHATLYWYQQILGQGPKLLIQFQNNGVVDDSQLPKDRFSAERLKGVDSTLKIQPAKLEDSAVYLCASRGGHSPYEQYFGPGTRLTVT.

This sequence joins TRBV7-8 and TRBJ2-7; 11 bases line up with TRBD1. The ends lost 4 bases at V and 3 bases at J; junction bases unmatched: 2. The length of the CDR3 is 14 residues. In germline, CDR1 is SGHVS, CDR2 FQNEAQ. The CDR3 sequence is CASSSGTGGYEQYF. Written as DNA, the CDR3 is TGTGCCAGCAGCTCGGGGACAGGGGGCTACGAGCAGTACTTC.

The CDR3 DNA reads TGTGCCAGCAGCTACACCGGGACAGGGAACTATGGCTACACCTTC. It translates to CASSYTGTGNYGYTF. The chain carries TRBV5-8 and TRBJ1-2; 9 bases line up with TRBD1. The CDR3 spans 15 residues. CDR1 and CDR2 from the germline V gene are SGHTS and YDEGEE. The V gene end was trimmed by 3 bases and the J gene end by 2 bases; junction bases not matched to a gene: 5.

With respect to this clone: This CDR3 is also generated by other DNA sequences in the sample. The gene calls are TRBV11-2 and TRBJ2-1; 11 bases fit TRBD2. Germline values: CDR1 SGHAT, CDR2 FQNNGV. The junction had 8 bases not matched to a gene; V was cut back by 6 bases and J by 4 bases. The CDR3 sequence is 16 residues long. The CDR3 DNA follows: TGTGCCAGCAGTCTTCGACTAGCGGGGATTTACAATGAGCAGTTCTTC. Translating it yields CASSLRLAGIYNEQFF.

The chain uses TRBV7-9 and TRBJ2-7, with 7 bases identical to TRBD2. The CDR3 extends over 15 amino acids. Trimming cost V 5 bases and J 3 bases; bases outside gene matches: 10. Germline V gene lookup returns CDR1 SEHNR and CDR2 FQNEAQ (reference sequence). The CDR3 is CASSRTSAMDYEQYF. CDR3 bases: TGTGCCAGCAGCCGTACTAGCGCGATGGACTACGAGCAGTACTTC.

This sequence joins TRBV5-1 and TRBJ1-3; TRBD1 matches at 8 bases. V shed 2 bases and J 6 bases; nucleotides not matched to a gene: 4. The CDR3 sequence is 14 residues long. Germline-derived CDR1 and CDR2 are SGHRS and YFSETQ. DNA of the CDR3: TGCGCCAGCAGCTTTGCAGGGGGCCTAAACACCATATATTTT. It yields the protein CASSFAGGLNTIYF.

This clone was counted only a few times. The DNA of the CDR3 is TGTGCCAGCAGCTTATGGGGGGGTAAAGAGACCCAGTACTTC. Translating it yields CASSLWGGKETQYF. This chain links TRBV7-2 with TRBJ2-5, with TRBD2 matching over 7 bases. The germline gives CDR1 SGHTA, CDR2 FQGNSA. V dropped 2 bases and J dropped 3; count of bases not matched to a gene: 3. The CDR3 extends over 14 amino acids.

The V call is TRBV19, the J call TRBJ1-1, with 7 bases that match TRBD1. Trimming at V came to 6 bases and at J to 3 bases, leaving 7 bases not matched to a gene. Germline loops: CDR1 LNHDA, CDR2 SQIVND (reference sequence). The CDR3 spans 14 residues. This chain's CDR3 is CASSHDRADTEAFF. The DNA of the CDR3 is TGTGCCAGTAGCCACGACAGGGCCGACACTGAAGCTTTCTTT.

This sequence joins TRBV5-4 and TRBJ1-6, with D maybe TRBD1 (5 bases). This CDR3 spans 15 amino acids. CDR1 is SGHNT, CDR2 YYREEE, per germline (reference sequence). V dropped 0 bases and J dropped 7 bases, with 11 bases sitting between them. The DNA of the CDR3 is TGTGCCAGCAGCTTGGAGGCAGGGTTGAATTCACCCCTCCACTTT. The encoded protein is CASSLEAGLNSPLHF.

This clone has only a few counts. The chain employs TRBV5-1 and TRBJ2-2; the D gene is possibly TRBD2 (5 bases). CDR3 length equals 16 residues. Germline V gene sequence: CDR1 SGHRS, CDR2 YFSETQ. Trimming removed 0 bases from V and 4 bases from J, with 13 bases in between. This CDR3 is CASSLAVASSTGELFF. CDR3 DNA: TGCGCCAGCAGCTTGGCGGTAGCGTCGTCCACCGGGGAGCTGTTTTTT.

The rearrangement joins TRBV9 to TRBJ2-3, with TRBD2 identical over 7 bases. Germline CDR1 reads SGDLS; CDR2 reads YYNGEE. This CDR3 region has 16 residues. V lost 4 bases, J lost 2 bases, and 10 bases stayed unmatched. CDR3 sequence (DNA): TGTGCCAGCAGCATACAAGCGGGGCCACTCACAGATACGCAGTATTTT. Encoded protein: CASSIQAGPLTDTQYF.

This sequence joins TRBV18 and TRBJ1-1; D might be TRBD1 (5 bases). This CDR3 is built from 16 residues. Germline V gene data show CDR1 as KGHSH and CDR2 as LQKENI. Deletions cut 0 bases from V and 0 bases from J, with 11 bases between. Written as DNA, the CDR3 is TGTGCCAGCTCACCACCGAACGGGGGTTTGAACACTGAAGCTTTCTTT. Protein: CASSPPNGGLNTEAFF. The full variable domain, completed using reference TRBV18 and TRBJ1-1, is NAGVMQNPRHLVRRRGQEARLRCSPMKGHSHVYWYRQLPEEGLKFMVYLQKENIIDESGMPKERFSAEFPKEGPSILRIQQVVRGDSAAYFCASSPPNGGLNTEAFFGQGTRLTVV.

V usage is TRBV28 and J usage is TRBJ1-4; D is unresolved. The V end was cut by 6 bases, the J end by 0 bases, with 8 bases between. Germline loops: CDR1 MDHEN, CDR2 SYDVKM. This CDR3 is built from 14 residues. CDR3 residues: CASSPFTTNEKLFF. The DNA of the CDR3 is TGTGCCAGCAGCCCGTTTACAACTAATGAAAAACTGTTTTTT. Full variable domain (outside the CDR3, taken from reference TRBV28 and TRBJ1-4): DVKVTQSSRYLVKRTGEKVFLECVQDMDHENMFWYRQDPGLGLRLIYFSYDVKMKEKGDIPEGYSVSREKKERFSLILESASTNQTSMYLCASSPFTTNEKLFFGSGTQLSVL.

About this clone: Other DNA sequences in this specimen translate into the identical CDR3. The chain links TRBV19 to TRBJ2-1, with unresolved D. Germline CDR1 and CDR2: LNHDA and SQIVND (reference sequence). V dropped 5 bases and J dropped 4 bases, with 9 bases sitting between them. CDR3 length equals 13 residues. CDR3 loop: CASSPSDYNEQFF. The CDR3 bases are TGTGCCAGTAGTCCCTCAGATTACAATGAGCAGTTCTTC. The full variable domain, its missing parts supplied by reference TRBV19 and TRBJ2-1, is DGGITQSPKYLFRKEGQNVTLSCEQNLNHDAMYWYRQDPGQGLRLIYYSQIVNDFQKGDIAEGYSVSREKKESFPLTVTSAQKNPTAFYLCASSPSDYNEQFFGPGTRLTVL.

In this sample, this clone turned up a few times. The V call is TRBV18, the J call TRBJ2-7, with D possibly being TRBD2 (5 bases). This CDR3 has 14 residues. Trimming stripped 6 bases from V and 4 bases from J, with 16 bases between. The germline CDR1 and CDR2 sequences are KGHSH and LQKENI. CDR3 in amino acids: CASSPGNRNYEQYF. CDR3 nucleotides: TGTGCCAGCTCTCCGGGAAATCGCAATTACGAGCAGTACTTC.

This chain uses TRBV27 with TRBJ2-5, with 8 bases fitting TRBD2. The DNA end favors TRBJ2-7, so the J call may be wrong. Looked up from germline, CDR1 is MNHEY and CDR2 is SMNVEV (reference sequence). The CDR3 contains 15 residues. Here the CDR3 reads CASSLSGIDSYEQYF. The CDR3 region has the DNA TGTGCCAGCAGTCTTAGCGGGATAGACTCCTACGAGCAGTACTTC.

The chain joins TRBV4-1 to TRBJ1-6; D remains ambiguous. Germline V CDR1 and CDR2: MGHRA, YSYEKL. Trimming took off 1 base at V and 0 bases at J, with 13 bases between the two ends. The CDR3 covers 18 residues. The CDR3 DNA reads TGCGCCAGCAGCCAAGTAGCCCCGGGGAGCTCCTATAATTCACCCCTCCACTTT. This encodes CASSQVAPGSSYNSPLHF.

V is TRBV27 and J is TRBJ1-2, with 7 bases that match TRBD1. The germline CDR1 and CDR2 sequences are MNHEY and SMNVEV (reference sequence). This CDR3 has 15 residues. Trimming cost V 5 bases and J 8 bases; bases outside gene matches: 14. The DNA for the CDR3 is TGTGCCAGCAGTAACAATCGACAGGGAATCGGGGGCTACACCTTC. It encodes CASSNNRQGIGGYTF.

The chain combines TRBV10-3 with TRBJ2-5, with 9 bases that match TRBD2. V lost 3 bases and J lost 2; bases outside the gene matches: 7. The CDR3 is made up of 16 amino acids. CDR1 ENHRY and CDR2 SYGVKD come from the germline V gene. The CDR3 loop is CAISDPSGTLQETQYF. The CDR3 DNA sequence: TGTGCCATCAGTGACCCTAGCGGGACCCTTCAAGAGACCCAGTACTTC.

The rearrangement joins TRBV11-2 to TRBJ2-5, with TRBD2 as a possible D gene (6 bases). The V and J ends lost 5 bases and 5 bases respectively, with 18 bases between them. This CDR3 is 15 amino acids long. Germline CDR1 and CDR2: SGHAT and FQNNGV. The chain's CDR3 is CASSTRALRGETQYF. The DNA of the CDR3 is TGTGCCAGCAGCACCCGGGCCCTCCGGGGGGAGACCCAGTACTTC.

CDR3 region: CASSQDRIAGGRDTQYF. DNA of the CDR3: TGCGCCAGCAGCCAAGATCGAATAGCGGGAGGTAGGGATACGCAGTATTTT. The chain links TRBV4-1 to TRBJ2-3; TRBD2 aligns across 10 bases. From germline, CDR1 is MGHRA and CDR2 YSYEKL. The CDR3 is 17 residues long. V lost 0 bases to trimming and J lost 6 bases; unmatched junction nucleotides: 9.

This clone was picked up one time. The sample carries other DNA sequences with the same CDR3. This chain joins TRBV5-1 and TRBJ2-1; TRBD2 matches 8 bases. After removal of 0 bases from V and 7 bases from J, the junction contained 6 bases not matched to a gene. There are 15 residues in the CDR3. Germline V gene data show CDR1 as SGHRS and CDR2 as YFSETQ. CDR3: CASSLEGGRSNEQFF. CDR3 DNA sequence: TGCGCCAGCAGCTTGGAGGGCGGGAGGTCTAATGAGCAGTTCTTC. The variable domain in full, with the rest retrieved from reference TRBV5-1 and TRBJ2-1, is KAGVTQTPRYLIKTRGQQVTLSCSPISGHRSVSWYQQTPGQGLQFLFEYFSETQRNKGNFPGRFSGRQFSNSRSEMNVSTLELGDSALYLCASSLEGGRSNEQFFGPGTRLTVL.

The rearrangement links TRBV19 to TRBJ2-2; D perhaps matches TRBD2 (7 bases). The V end lost 8 bases, the J end lost 7 bases, and 14 bases lay between the germline ends. Germline loops: CDR1 LNHDA, CDR2 SQIVND (reference sequence). CDR3 length: 13 residues. The CDR3 nucleotides read TGTGCCAGTGGGGGGGGGCAGTACGGGGAGCTGTTTTTT. As protein: CASGGGQYGELFF.